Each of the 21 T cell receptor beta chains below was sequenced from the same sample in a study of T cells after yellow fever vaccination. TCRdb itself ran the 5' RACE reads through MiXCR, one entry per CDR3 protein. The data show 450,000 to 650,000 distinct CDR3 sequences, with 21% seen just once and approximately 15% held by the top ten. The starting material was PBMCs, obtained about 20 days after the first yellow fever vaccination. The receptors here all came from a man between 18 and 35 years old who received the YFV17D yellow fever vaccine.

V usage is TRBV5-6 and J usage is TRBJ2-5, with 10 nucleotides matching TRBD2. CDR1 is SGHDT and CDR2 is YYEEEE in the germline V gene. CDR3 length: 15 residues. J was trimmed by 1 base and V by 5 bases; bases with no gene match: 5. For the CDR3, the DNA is TGTGCCAGCAGTTACGGACTAGCGGTCCAAGAGACCCAGTACTTC. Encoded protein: CASSYGLAVQETQYF. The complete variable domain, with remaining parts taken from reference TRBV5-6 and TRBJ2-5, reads DAGVTQSPTHLIKTRGQQVTLRCSPKSGHDTVSWYQQALGQGPQFIFQYYEEEERQRGNFPDRFSGHQFPNYSSELNVNALLLGDSALYLCASSYGLAVQETQYFGPGTRLLVL.

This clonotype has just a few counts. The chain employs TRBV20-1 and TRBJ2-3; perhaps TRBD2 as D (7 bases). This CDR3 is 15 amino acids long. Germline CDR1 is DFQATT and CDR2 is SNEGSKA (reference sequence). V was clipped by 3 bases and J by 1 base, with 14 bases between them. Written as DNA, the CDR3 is TGCAGTGCTAGTGGGGGGGCCGGTGGCACAGATACGCAGTATTTT. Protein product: CSASGGAGGTDTQYF.

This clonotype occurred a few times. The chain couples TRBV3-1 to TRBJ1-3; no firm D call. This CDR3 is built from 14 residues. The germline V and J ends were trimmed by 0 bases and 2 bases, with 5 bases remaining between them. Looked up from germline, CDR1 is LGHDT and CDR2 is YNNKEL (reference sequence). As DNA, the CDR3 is TGTGCCAGCAGCCAAGAAACGCCTGGAAACACCATATATTTT. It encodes CASSQETPGNTIYF.

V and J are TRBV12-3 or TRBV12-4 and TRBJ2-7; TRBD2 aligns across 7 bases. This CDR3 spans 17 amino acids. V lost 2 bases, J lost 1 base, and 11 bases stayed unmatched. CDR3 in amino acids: CASSLTPGRGPSYEQYF. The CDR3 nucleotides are TGTGCCAGCAGTTTAACCCCGGGGAGGGGCCCTTCCTACGAGCAGTACTTC.

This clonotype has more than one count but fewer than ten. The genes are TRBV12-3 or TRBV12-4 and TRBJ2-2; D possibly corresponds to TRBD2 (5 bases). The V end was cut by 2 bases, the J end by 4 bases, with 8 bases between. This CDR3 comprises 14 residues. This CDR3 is CASSLQRGTGELFF. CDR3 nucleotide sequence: TGTGCCAGCAGTTTACAACGGGGCACCGGGGAGCTGTTTTTT.

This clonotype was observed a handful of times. The CDR3, as DNA: TGTGCCAGCAGCTTAGACTTGGGGGGGACAGATACGCAGTATTTT. This sequence encodes CASSLDLGGTDTQYF. The V call is TRBV7-6, the J call TRBJ2-3; 7 positions agree with TRBD2. After removal of 1 base from V and 3 bases from J, the junction contained 4 bases not matched to a gene. The CDR3 sequence is 15 residues long. The germline V gene has CDR1 SGHVS and CDR2 FNYEAQ.

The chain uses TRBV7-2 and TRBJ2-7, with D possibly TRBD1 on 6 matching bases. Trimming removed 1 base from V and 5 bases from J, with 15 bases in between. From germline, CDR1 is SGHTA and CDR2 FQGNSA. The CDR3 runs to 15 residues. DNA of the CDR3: TGTGCCAGCAGCTTAGATCTGGCCGGGACAAACGAGCAGTACTTC. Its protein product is CASSLDLAGTNEQYF.

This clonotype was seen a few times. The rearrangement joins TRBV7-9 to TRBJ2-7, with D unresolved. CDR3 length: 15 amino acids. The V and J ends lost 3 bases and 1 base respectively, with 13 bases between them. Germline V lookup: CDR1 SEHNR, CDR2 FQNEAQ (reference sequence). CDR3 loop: CASSFGPVPSYEQYF. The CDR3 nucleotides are TGTGCCAGCAGCTTCGGGCCAGTACCATCCTACGAGCAGTACTTC.

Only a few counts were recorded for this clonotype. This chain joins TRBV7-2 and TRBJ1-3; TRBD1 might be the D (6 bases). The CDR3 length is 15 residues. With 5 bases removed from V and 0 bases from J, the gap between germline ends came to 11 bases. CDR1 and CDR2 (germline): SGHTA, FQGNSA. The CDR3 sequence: CASSPWTASGNTIYF. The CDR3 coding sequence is TGTGCCAGCAGCCCCTGGACAGCCTCTGGAAACACCATATATTTT.

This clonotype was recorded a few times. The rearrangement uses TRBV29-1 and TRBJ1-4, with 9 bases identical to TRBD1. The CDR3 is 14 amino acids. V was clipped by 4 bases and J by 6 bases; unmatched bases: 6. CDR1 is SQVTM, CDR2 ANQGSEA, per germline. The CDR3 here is CSVARDRVDEKLFF. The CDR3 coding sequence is TGCAGCGTTGCCCGGGACAGGGTCGATGAAAAACTGTTTTTT.

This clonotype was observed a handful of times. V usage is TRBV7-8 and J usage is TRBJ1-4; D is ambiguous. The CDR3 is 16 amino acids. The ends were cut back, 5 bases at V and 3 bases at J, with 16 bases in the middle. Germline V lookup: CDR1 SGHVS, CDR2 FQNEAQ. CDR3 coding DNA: TGTGCCAGCAGCCCCCTCGGTTGGAGGGCTAATGAAAAACTGTTTTTT. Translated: CASSPLGWRANEKLFF.

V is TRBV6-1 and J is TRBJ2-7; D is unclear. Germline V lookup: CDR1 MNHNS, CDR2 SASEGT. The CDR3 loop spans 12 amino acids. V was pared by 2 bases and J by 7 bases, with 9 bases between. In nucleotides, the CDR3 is TGTGCCAGCAGTGAACAGGCCCCGGAGCAGTACGTC. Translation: CASSEQAPEQYV.

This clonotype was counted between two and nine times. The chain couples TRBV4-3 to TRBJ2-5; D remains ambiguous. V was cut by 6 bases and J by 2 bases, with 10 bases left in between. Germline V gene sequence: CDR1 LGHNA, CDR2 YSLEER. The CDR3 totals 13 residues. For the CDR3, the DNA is TGCGCCAGCAGTGCAGAGCCTCAAGAGACCCAGTACTTC. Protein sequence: CASSAEPQETQYF.

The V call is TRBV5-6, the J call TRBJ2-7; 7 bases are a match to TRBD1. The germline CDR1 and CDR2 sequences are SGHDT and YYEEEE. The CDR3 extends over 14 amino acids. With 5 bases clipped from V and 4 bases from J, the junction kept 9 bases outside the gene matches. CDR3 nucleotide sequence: TGTGCCAGCAGGCGTTCGGGACAGCAATACGAGCAGTACGTC. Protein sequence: CASRRSGQQYEQYV.

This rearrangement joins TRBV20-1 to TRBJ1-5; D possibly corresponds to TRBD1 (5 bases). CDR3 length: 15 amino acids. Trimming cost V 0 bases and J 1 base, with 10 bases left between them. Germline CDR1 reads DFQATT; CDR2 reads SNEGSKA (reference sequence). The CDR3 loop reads CSARDARVSNQPQHF. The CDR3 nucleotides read TGCAGTGCTAGAGATGCCAGGGTCAGCAATCAGCCCCAGCATTTT.

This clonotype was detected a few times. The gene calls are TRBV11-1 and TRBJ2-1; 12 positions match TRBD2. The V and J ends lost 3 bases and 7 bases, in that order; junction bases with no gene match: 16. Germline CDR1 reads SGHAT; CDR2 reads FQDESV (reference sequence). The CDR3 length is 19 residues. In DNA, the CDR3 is TGTGCCAGCAGCTTGGGACTTTTCGTATGGACTAGCGGGGTTAATGAGCAGTTCTTC. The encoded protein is CASSLGLFVWTSGVNEQFF.

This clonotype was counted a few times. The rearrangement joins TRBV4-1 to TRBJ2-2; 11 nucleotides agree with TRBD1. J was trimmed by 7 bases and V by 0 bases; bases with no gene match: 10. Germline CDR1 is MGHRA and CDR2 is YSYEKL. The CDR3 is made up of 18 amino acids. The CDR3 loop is CASSQDLRGQGAYGELFF. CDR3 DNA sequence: TGCGCCAGCAGCCAAGACCTCCGAGGACAGGGGGCTTACGGGGAGCTGTTTTTT.

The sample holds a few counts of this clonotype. The CDR3 DNA is TGTGCCAGCAGTGCCCGGGACGGAATCTATGGCTACACCTTC. It yields the protein CASSARDGIYGYTF. This sequence joins TRBV6-1 and TRBJ1-2; perhaps TRBD1 as D (5 bases). Trimming left V 4 bases short and J 4 bases short, with 13 bases between. CDR3 length: 14 residues. Germline V gene data show CDR1 as MNHNS and CDR2 as SASEGT.

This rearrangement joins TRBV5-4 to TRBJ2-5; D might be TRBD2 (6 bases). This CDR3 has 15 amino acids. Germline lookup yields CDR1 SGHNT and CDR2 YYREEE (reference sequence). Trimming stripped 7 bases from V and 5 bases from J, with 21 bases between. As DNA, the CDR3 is TGTGCCAGCCAGCTACGGGCCTCGGAGGGTGAGACCCAGTACTTC. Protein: CASQLRASEGETQYF.

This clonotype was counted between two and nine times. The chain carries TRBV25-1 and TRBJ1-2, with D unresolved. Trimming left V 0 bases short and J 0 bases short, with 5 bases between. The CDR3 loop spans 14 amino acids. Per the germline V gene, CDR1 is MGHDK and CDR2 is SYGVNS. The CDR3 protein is CASSEYAANYGYTF. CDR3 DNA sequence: TGTGCCAGCAGTGAATATGCGGCTAACTATGGCTACACCTTC.

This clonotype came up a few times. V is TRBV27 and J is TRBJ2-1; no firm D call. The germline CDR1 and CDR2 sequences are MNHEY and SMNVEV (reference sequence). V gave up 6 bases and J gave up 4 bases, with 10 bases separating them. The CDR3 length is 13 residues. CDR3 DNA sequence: TGTGCCAGCAGGCCCGGCATTTACAATGAGCAGTTCTTC. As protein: CASRPGIYNEQFF.